This is a list of T cell receptor beta chains from one sample in a study of T cell responses to AZD1222 COVID-19 vaccine. Repertoires were generated with immunoSEQ multiplex PCR, while TCRdb's copy carries only in-frame clones and drops some. This sample yields 150,000 to 200,000 clones, of which around 90% are seen a single time; around 2.6% belongs to the top ten. Here the sequenced sample was peripheral blood, taken on day 0 of AZD1222 vaccination. These receptor sequences come from an adult in good health. CDR3s include the opening cysteine and the closing phenylalanine or tryptophan. A D gene is named only where the DNA matches it firmly. The listing skips clone size in some rows; elsewhere it reads once, few, many or a size class.

- | TRBJ1-3 | TRBV28 | - | TGTGCCAGCAGTTTACTCTTCCCCGACTCTGGAAACACCATATATTTT | CASSLLFPDSGNTIYF
- | TRBJ1-4 | TRBV7-9 | - | TGTGCCAGCAGCTTAGGCAGGGGTGGGGAAAAACTGTTTTTT | CASSLGRGGEKLFF
- | TRBJ2-1 | TRBV11-3 | - | TGTGCCAGCAGCTCCCTCGACAATGAGCAGTTCTTC | CASSSLDNEQFF
- | TRBJ1-5 | TRBV24-1 | TRBD1 | TGTGCCACCAGTGACCCGACAGGGGTCAGCAATCAGCCCCAGCATTTT | CATSDPTGVSNQPQHF
- | TRBJ2-4 | TRBV6-6 | TRBD2 | TGTGCCAGCAGTTACGGGGACTACATTTCCAACATTCAGTACTTC | CASSYGDYISNIQYF
few | TRBJ2-7 | TRBV7-6 | - | TGTGCCAGCAGCCCCCTCCAATCCGGCCCCAAGACGTCCGAGCAGTACTTC | CASSPLQSGPKTSEQYF
few | TRBJ1-3 | TRBV18 | TRBD1 | TGTGCCAGCTCACCACCTGGGACAGGGGGGCGTGGAAACACCATATATTTT | CASSPPGTGGRGNTIYF
- | TRBJ1-5 | TRBV4-1 | - | TGCGCCAGCAGCCGCACTCGGGATCTCAATCAGCCCCAGCATTTT | CASSRTRDLNQPQHF
- | TRBJ1-6 | TRBV6-4 | - | TGTGCCAGCAGTGACTCAGGCGGAAATTCACCCCTCCACTTT | CASSDSGGNSPLHF
once | TRBJ2-7 | TRBV6-5 | - | TGTGCCAGCAGGGGCGAGTTTTACGAGCAGTACTTC | CASRGEFYEQYF
- | TRBJ1-3 | TRBV2 | - | TGTGCCACAAGACCTCTCATCTCTGGAAACACCATATATTTT | CATRPLISGNTIYF
- | TRBJ2-5 | TRBV6-2/TRBV6-3 | - | TGTGCCAGCAGTTACTACCGGGCAGGAGGCCAAGAGACCCAGTACTTC | CASSYYRAGGQETQYF
once | TRBJ1-1 | TRBV11-1 | TRBD1 | TGTGCCAGCAGCTACTCCGAGGGACAGGGGGCTATCGAAGCTTTCTTT | CASSYSEGQGAIEAFF
- | TRBJ1-6 | TRBV6-6 | TRBD1 | TGTGCCAGCAGTCGACCGGGACAGGGGTGGAATTCACCCCTCCACTTT | CASSRPGQGWNSPLHF
- | TRBJ1-2 | TRBV29-1 | - | TGCAGCGTTTCGGGAAACTATGGCTACACCTTC | CSVSGNYGYTF
- | TRBJ2-5 | TRBV5-1 | - | TGCGCCAGCAGCTGGGGAGGCGCCCAAGAGACCCAGTACTTC | CASSWGGAQETQYF
- | TRBJ1-2 | TRBV28 | - | TGTGCCAGCAGGTTTCAGGGGCACTATGGCTACACCTTC | CASRFQGHYGYTF
- | TRBJ2-6 | TRBV18 | - | TGTGCCAGCTCACCCCCGGACGGAAGCTCTGGGGCCAACGTCCTGACTTTC | CASSPPDGSSGANVLTF
- | TRBJ2-1 | TRBV19 | - | TGTGCCAGTGCGGCGGGACCTGAGCAGTTCTTC | CASAAGPEQFF
few | TRBJ2-7 | TRBV18 | TRBD2 | TGTGCCAGCTCCGGGACTAGCGGCACCTACGAGCAGTACTTC | CASSGTSGTYEQYF
- | TRBJ2-1 | TRBV7-9 | TRBD2 | TGTGCCAGCAGCTCGACTCGGGGACTAGAGAAGAATGAGCAGTTCTTC | CASSSTRGLEKNEQFF
once | TRBJ2-2 | TRBV7-3 | - | TGTGCCAGCAGCCTACAGGGACGGAACACCGGGGAGCTGTTTTTT | CASSLQGRNTGELFF
- | TRBJ2-6 | TRBV21-1 | - | TGTGCCAGCAGCCGAAGGACTAGCGGGAGGAGCTCTGGGGCCAACGTCCTGACTTTC | CASSRRTSGRSSGANVLTF
- | TRBJ2-3 | TRBV4-1 | - | TGCGCCAGCAGCTTCAGCCCCCTGGGAACAGATACGCAGTATTTT | CASSFSPLGTDTQYF
- | TRBJ1-1 | TRBV5-1 | - | TGCGCCAGCAGCTTGGAGGGAAATGCGAACACTGAAGCTTTCTTT | CASSLEGNANTEAFF
- | TRBJ2-7 | TRBV28 | - | TGTGCCAGCAAGGTCCGGAGCAGCCAAGCCTACGAGCAGTACTTC | CASKVRSSQAYEQYF
- | TRBJ1-2 | TRBV19 | - | TGTGCCAGTACCTTAGACAGCCTCTATGGCTACACCTTC | CASTLDSLYGYTF
- | TRBJ1-3 | TRBV4-1 | - | TGCGCCAGCAGCCTTACAGGGTCTGGAAACACCATATATTTT | CASSLTGSGNTIYF
- | TRBJ1-4 | TRBV30 | - | TGTGCCTGGAGTGTTGGAGGGTTAGGTGAAAAACTGTTTTTT | CAWSVGGLGEKLFF
- | TRBJ2-7 | TRBV12-3/TRBV12-4 | - | TGTGCCAGCAGTTTGAGGGGCTACGAGCAGTACTTC | CASSLRGYEQYF
- | TRBJ2-7 | TRBV29-1 | TRBD1 | TGCAGCGTTGATAGGGTCGGACAGGCATCCTACGAGCAGTACTTC | CSVDRVGQASYEQYF
- | TRBJ2-1 | TRBV6-5 | TRBD2 | TGTGCCAGCAGTTACGGCGGGAGAAACAACAATGAGCAGTTCTTC | CASSYGGRNNNEQFF
- | TRBJ2-3 | TRBV27 | - | TGTGCCAGCAGTTTCTCCGGGATCCGGAAGTATTTT | CASSFSGIRKYF
- | TRBJ1-2 | TRBV28 | - | TGTGCCAGCACCTATCCCCTCGGGGTTGCTAACTATGGCTACACCTTC | CASTYPLGVANYGYTF
- | TRBJ1-6 | TRBV30 | - | TGTGCCTGGACCCGGACCGCGAATTCACCCCTCCACTTT | CAWTRTANSPLHF
once | TRBJ2-4 | TRBV5-1 | TRBD1 | TGCGCCAGCAGCTTGGTTAATAACAGGGGCGACCCCAGGAACATTCAGTACTTC | CASSLVNNRGDPRNIQYF